Listed here are 11 T cell receptor beta chains from one sample, sequenced in a study of blood T cells in healthy people across ages (dated by TCRdb to the mid-2010s). The library was built by means of 5' RACE. The data were produced on an Illumina HiSeq 2500. A second PCR of roughly 7 to 11 cycles was performed with a sample-barcoded 5' primer and a J-beta primer mix. TCRdb took the public reads, trimmed them with fastp at Q25, ran MiXCR for clone calling and kept in-frame beta chains. One record per CDR3 amino acid sequence lists the most common genes and DNA. Within this sample are around 1.7 million distinct CDR3 sequences, with approximately 28% of them counted one time only. The ten largest clones take up about 7.7% of the sample. Sequencing was done on a sample of blood. The receptors stem from a woman in her twenties or thirties in good health.

The chain couples TRBV7-4 to TRBJ1-1; 9 bases agree with TRBD1. The CDR3 sequence is 22 residues long. Germline CDR1 and CDR2: SGHVT and SQSDAQ. The V and J ends lost 4 bases and 3 bases, in that order; junction bases with no gene match: 27. The chain's CDR3 is CASSSTRKINRGPSPGDTEAFF. The CDR3 DNA follows: TGTGCCAGCAGCTCGACAAGGAAGATTAACAGGGGGCCTAGTCCGGGGGACACTGAAGCTTTCTTT.

As to this clonotype: A much larger clone lies a single base off, so this may be a read error. The V gene is TRBV6-5, the J gene TRBJ2-5; a weak D match, TRBD1 (5 bases). The V gene's germline CDR1 is MNHEY and CDR2 SVGAGI. The CDR3 loop spans 13 amino acids. CDR3 sequence reads: CTSRTTVQETQYF. DNA for the CDR3: TGTACCAGCAGAACGACAGTCCAAGAGACCCAGTACTTC.

The chain recombines TRBV12-5 with TRBJ2-5; D might be TRBD2 (5 bases). CDR1 is LGHNT and CDR2 is FRNRAP in the germline V gene. V was trimmed by 7 bases and J by 7 bases, leaving 19 bases between them. There are 14 residues in the CDR3. CDR3 sequence (DNA): TGTGCTAGTGCCCCATCGGGGAGTCGAGGGACCCAGTACTTC. Protein sequence: CASAPSGSRGTQYF. The full variable domain, rest sourced from reference TRBV12-5 and TRBJ2-5, is DARVTQTPRHKVTEMGQEVTMRCQPILGHNTVFWYRQTMMQGLELLAYFRNRAPLDDSGMPKDRFSAEMPDATLATLKIQPSEPRDSAVYFCASAPSGSRGTQYFGPGTRLLVL.

CDR3 sequence (DNA): TGCGCCAGCAGCAGGGTACCAGCAAGTATAGATACGCAGTATTTT. Its translation is CASSRVPASIDTQYF. The chain recombines TRBV5-1 with TRBJ2-3; unclear D gene. This CDR3 spans 15 amino acids. Germline V gives CDR1 SGHRS, CDR2 YFSETQ. V was clipped by 4 bases and J by 5 bases, with 17 bases between them.

This clonotype was observed a few times. This sequence joins TRBV7-6 and TRBJ2-5; TRBD2 matches at 13 bases. With V trimmed by 1 base and J by 4 bases, 3 bases remained unmatched. There are 16 residues in the CDR3. The germline V gene has CDR1 SGHVS and CDR2 FNYEAQ. The CDR3 region has the DNA TGTGCCAGCAGCTTAGAAGGGACTAGCGGGACAGAGACCCAGTACTTC. It encodes CASSLEGTSGTETQYF.

The V and J genes are TRBV4-3 and TRBJ1-4; D is perhaps TRBD1 (6 bases). The germline V and J ends were trimmed by 0 bases and 3 bases, with 14 bases remaining between them. CDR1 LGHNA and CDR2 YSLEER come from the germline V gene. The CDR3 sequence is 17 residues long. The CDR3 DNA sequence: TGCGCCAGCAGCCAAGATGGGGACAACCGGGCTAATGAAAAACTGTTTTTT. This translates into CASSQDGDNRANEKLFF.

The chain joins TRBV6-5 to TRBJ1-1; 8 bases map to TRBD1. Trimming at V came to 6 bases and at J to 8 bases, leaving 11 bases not matched to a gene. The length of the CDR3 is 14 residues. Per the germline V gene, CDR1 is MNHEY and CDR2 is SVGAGI. CDR3 loop: CASSSGTGAREAFF. In DNA form, the CDR3 reads TGTGCCAGCAGCTCCGGGACAGGCGCCAGAGAAGCTTTCTTT.

The V gene is TRBV12-3 or TRBV12-4, the J gene TRBJ2-1, with a tentative D call TRBD1 (7 bases). Trimming stripped 5 bases from V and 6 bases from J, with 17 bases between. CDR3 length: 15 amino acids. The CDR3, as DNA: TGTGCCAGCAGTCCCGGACAGGCGACTAGCAATGAGCAGTTCTTC. Its translation: CASSPGQATSNEQFF.

The rearrangement joins TRBV12-3 or TRBV12-4 to TRBJ2-7, with TRBD1 matching 7 bases. The V segment lost 4 bases and the J segment 6 bases; nucleotides outside the gene matches: 6. The length of the CDR3 is 13 residues. In nucleotides, the CDR3 is TGTGCCAGCAGTTCGAGGACAGGCCGCGAGCAGTACTTC. The encoded protein is CASSSRTGREQYF.

Many counts were recorded for this clonotype. The chain has TRBV29-1 and TRBJ2-7, with TRBD1 identical over 7 bases. The CDR3 is 13 amino acids. V trimming: 6 bases; J trimming: 2 bases; junction bases outside the gene matches: 7. The germline gives CDR1 SQVTM, CDR2 ANQGSEA. The CDR3 DNA reads TGCAGCGTAAGGGACAGTTACACCTACGAGCAGTACTTC. Protein product: CSVRDSYTYEQYF.

A word on this clonotype: A much larger clone lies one base from this, so it may be a read error. This chain uses TRBV29-1 with TRBJ2-3, with 9 bases identical to TRBD1. The junction had 24 bases not matched to a gene; V was cut back by 6 bases and J by 5 bases. This CDR3 region has 19 residues. Germline lookup yields CDR1 SQVTM and CDR2 ANQGSEA. The CDR3 coding sequence is TGCAGCGTCCGAAGGGCCCCCCATGGACAGGGGAAATTTCGAGATACGCAGTATTTT. Amino acid sequence: CSVRRAPHGQGKFRDTQYF.